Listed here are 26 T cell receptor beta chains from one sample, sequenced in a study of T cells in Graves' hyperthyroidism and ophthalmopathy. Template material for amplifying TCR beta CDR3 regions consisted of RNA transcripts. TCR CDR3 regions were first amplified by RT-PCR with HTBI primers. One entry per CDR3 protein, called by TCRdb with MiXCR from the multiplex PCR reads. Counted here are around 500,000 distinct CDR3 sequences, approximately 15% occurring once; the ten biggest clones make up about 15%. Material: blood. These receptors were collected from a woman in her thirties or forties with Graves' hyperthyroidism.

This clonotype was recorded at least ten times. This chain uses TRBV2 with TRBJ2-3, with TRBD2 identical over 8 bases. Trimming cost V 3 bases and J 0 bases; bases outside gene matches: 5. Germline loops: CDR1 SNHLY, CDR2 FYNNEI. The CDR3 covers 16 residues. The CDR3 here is CASSDRSGRSTDTQYF. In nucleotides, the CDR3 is TGTGCCAGCAGTGACCGGAGCGGGAGAAGCACAGATACGCAGTATTTT. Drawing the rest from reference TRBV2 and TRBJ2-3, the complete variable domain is EPEVTQTPSHQVTQMGQEVILRCVPISNHLYFYWYRQILGQKVEFLVSFYNNEISEKSEIFDDQFSVERPDGSNFTLKIRSTKLEDSAMYFCASSDRSGRSTDTQYFGPGTRLTVL.

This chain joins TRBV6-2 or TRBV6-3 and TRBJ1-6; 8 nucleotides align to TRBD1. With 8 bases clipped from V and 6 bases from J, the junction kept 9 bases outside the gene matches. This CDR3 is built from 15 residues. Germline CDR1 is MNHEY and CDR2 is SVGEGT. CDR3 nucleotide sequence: TGTGCCAGCTGCGCCGACAGGGGTGGTAATTCACCCCTCCACTTT. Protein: CASCADRGGNSPLHF.

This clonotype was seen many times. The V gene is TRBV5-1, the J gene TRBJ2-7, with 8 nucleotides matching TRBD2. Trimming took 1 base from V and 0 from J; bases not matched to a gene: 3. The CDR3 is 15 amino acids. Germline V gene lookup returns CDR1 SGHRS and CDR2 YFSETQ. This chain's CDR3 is CASSLRAGGSYEQYF. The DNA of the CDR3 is TGCGCCAGCAGCTTGCGGGCGGGGGGCTCCTACGAGCAGTACTTC. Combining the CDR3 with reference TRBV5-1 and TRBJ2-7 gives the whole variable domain KAGVTQTPRYLIKTRGQQVTLSCSPISGHRSVSWYQQTPGQGLQFLFEYFSETQRNKGNFPGRFSGRQFSNSRSEMNVSTLELGDSALYLCASSLRAGGSYEQYFGPGTRLTVT.

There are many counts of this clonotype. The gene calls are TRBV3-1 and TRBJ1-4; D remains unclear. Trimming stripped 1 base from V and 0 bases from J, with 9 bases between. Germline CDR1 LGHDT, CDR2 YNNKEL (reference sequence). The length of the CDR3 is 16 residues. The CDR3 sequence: CASSQGKASTNEKLFF. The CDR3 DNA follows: TGTGCCAGCAGCCAAGGAAAGGCTTCAACTAATGAAAAACTGTTTTTT.

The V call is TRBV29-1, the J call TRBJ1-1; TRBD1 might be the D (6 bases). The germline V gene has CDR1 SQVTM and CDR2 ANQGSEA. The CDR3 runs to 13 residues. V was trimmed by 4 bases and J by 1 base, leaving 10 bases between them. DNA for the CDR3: TGCAGCGTTGGCGGGACACAGAACACTGAAGCTTTCTTT. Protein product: CSVGGTQNTEAFF.

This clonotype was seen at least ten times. This chain's CDR3 is CASSFTGTSGTDTQYF. The CDR3 DNA reads as TGTGCCAGCAGCTTTACCGGGACTAGCGGCACAGATACGCAGTATTTT. V usage is TRBV7-2 and J usage is TRBJ2-3; 10 bases are shared with TRBD2. The ends lost 3 bases at V and 1 base at J; junction bases unmatched: 4. This CDR3 is 16 amino acids long. Germline CDR1 reads SGHTA; CDR2 reads FQGNSA.

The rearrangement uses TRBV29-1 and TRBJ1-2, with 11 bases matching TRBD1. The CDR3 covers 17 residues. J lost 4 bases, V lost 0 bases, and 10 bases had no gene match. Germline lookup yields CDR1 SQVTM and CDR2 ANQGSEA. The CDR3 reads CSVEEEGQGAWVYGYTF. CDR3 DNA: TGCAGCGTTGAAGAAGAAGGACAGGGGGCATGGGTCTATGGCTACACCTTC.

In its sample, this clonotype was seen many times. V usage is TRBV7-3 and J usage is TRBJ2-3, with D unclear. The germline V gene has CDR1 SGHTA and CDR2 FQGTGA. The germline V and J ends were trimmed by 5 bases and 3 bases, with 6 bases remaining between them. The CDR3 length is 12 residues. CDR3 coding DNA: TGTGCCAGCAGCAAAAGTACAGATACGCAGTATTTT. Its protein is CASSKSTDTQYF. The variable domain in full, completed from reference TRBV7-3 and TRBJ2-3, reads GAGVSQTPSNKVTEKGKYVELRCDPISGHTALYWYRQSLGQGPEFLIYFQGTGAADDSGLPNDRFFAVRPEGSVSTLKIQRTERGDSAVYLCASSKSTDTQYFGPGTRLTVL.

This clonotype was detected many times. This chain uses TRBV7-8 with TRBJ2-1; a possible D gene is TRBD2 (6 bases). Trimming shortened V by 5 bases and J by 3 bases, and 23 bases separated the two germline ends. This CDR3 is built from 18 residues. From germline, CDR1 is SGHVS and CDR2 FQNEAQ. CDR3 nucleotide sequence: TGTGCCAGCAGCCCCGGTGCGGGGTTAGCGCATAACTACAATGAGCAGTTCTTC. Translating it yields CASSPGAGLAHNYNEQFF.

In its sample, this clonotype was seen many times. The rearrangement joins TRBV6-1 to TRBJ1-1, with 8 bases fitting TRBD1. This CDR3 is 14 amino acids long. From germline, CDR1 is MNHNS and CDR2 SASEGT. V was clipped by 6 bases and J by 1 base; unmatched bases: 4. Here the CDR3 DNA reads TGTGCCAGCAGAACGGACAGGGCGAACACTGAAGCTTTCTTT. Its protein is CASRTDRANTEAFF.

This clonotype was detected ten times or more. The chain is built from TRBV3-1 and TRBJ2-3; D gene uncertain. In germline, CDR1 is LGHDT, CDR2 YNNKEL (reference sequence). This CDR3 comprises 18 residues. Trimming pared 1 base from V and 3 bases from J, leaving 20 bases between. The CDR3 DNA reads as TGTGCCAGCAGCCAAGTCTCGTTCGGCTTGAGTTTAACAGATACGCAGTATTTT. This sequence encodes CASSQVSFGLSLTDTQYF.

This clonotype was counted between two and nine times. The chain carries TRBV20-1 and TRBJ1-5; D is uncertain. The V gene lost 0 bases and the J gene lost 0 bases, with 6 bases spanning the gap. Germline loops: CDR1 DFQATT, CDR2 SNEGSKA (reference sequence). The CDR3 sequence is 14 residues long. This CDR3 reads CSARDHHSNQPQHF. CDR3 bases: TGCAGTGCTAGAGATCACCATAGCAATCAGCCCCAGCATTTT.

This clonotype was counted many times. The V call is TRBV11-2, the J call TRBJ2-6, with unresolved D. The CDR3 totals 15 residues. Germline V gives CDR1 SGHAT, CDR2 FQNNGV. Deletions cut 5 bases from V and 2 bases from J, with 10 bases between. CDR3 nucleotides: TGTGCCAGCAGCGATGGTTGGGCTGGGGCCAACGTCCTGACTTTC. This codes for CASSDGWAGANVLTF.

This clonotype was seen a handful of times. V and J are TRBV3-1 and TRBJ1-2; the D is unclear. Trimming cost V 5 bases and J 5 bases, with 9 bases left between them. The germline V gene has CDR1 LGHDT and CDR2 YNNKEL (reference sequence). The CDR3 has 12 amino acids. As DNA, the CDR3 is TGTGCCAGCAGCTATTTACAGTATGGCTACACCTTC. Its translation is CASSYLQYGYTF.

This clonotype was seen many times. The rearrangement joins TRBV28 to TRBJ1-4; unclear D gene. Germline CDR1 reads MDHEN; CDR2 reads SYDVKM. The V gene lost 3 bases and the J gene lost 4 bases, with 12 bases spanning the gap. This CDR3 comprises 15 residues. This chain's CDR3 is CASSFTPVLNEKLFF. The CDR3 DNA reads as TGTGCCAGCAGTTTTACGCCAGTTCTTAATGAAAAACTGTTTTTT. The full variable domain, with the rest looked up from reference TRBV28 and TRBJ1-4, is DVKVTQSSRYLVKRTGEKVFLECVQDMDHENMFWYRQDPGLGLRLIYFSYDVKMKEKGDIPEGYSVSREKKERFSLILESASTNQTSMYLCASSFTPVLNEKLFFGSGTQLSVL.

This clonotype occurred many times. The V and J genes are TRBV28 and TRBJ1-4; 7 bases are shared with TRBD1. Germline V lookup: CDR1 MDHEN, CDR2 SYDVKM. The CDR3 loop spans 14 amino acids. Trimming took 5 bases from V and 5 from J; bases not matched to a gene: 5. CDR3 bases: TGTGCCAGCAGTGGACAGGAACTCAATGAAAAACTGTTTTTT. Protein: CASSGQELNEKLFF.

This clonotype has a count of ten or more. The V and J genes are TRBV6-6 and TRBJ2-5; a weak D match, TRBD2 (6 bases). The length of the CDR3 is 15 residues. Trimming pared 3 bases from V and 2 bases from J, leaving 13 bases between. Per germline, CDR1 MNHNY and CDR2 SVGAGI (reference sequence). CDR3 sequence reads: CASSYSGRRQETQYF. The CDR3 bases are TGTGCCAGCAGTTATTCGGGGAGGAGGCAAGAGACCCAGTACTTC.

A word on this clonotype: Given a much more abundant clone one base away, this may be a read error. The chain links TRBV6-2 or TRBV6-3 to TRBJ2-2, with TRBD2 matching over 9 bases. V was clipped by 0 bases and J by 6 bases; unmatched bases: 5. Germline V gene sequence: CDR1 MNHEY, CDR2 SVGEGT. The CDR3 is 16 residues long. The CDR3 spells CASSYSASGKAGELFF. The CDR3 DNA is TGTGCCAGCAGTTACTCGGCTAGCGGGAAGGCCGGGGAGCTGTTTTTT.

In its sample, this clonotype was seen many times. CDR3 nucleotide sequence: TGTGCCAGCAGCTTAGATTGGCCTGAACCCTCCTACGAGCAGTACTTC. Protein sequence: CASSLDWPEPSYEQYF. The V and J genes are TRBV11-3 and TRBJ2-7; D ambiguous. Trimming removed 0 bases from V and 0 bases from J, with 12 bases in between. The CDR3 is 16 amino acids. Per the germline V gene, CDR1 is SGHNT and CDR2 is YENEEA.

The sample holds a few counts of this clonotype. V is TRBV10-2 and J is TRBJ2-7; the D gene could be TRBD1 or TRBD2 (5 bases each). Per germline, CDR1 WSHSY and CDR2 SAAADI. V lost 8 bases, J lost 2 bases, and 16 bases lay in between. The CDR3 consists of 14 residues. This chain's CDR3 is CASSGTQKTYEQYF. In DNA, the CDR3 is TGCGCCAGCTCCGGGACGCAGAAAACCTACGAGCAGTACTTC.

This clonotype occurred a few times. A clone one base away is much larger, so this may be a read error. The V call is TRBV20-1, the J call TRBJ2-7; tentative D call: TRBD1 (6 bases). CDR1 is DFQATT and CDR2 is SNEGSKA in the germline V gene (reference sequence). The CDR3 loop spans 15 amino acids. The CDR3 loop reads CSARDGQGISYKQYF. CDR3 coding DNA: TGCAGTGCTAGAGATGGGCAGGGGATCTCCTACAAGCAGTACTTC.

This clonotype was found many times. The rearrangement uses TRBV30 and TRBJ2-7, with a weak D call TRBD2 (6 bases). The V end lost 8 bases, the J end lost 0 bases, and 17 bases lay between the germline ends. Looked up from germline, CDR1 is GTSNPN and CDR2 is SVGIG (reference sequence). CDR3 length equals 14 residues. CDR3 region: CARSQGGDSYEQYF. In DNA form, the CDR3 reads TGTGCCAGATCCCAGGGAGGTGACTCCTACGAGCAGTACTTC.

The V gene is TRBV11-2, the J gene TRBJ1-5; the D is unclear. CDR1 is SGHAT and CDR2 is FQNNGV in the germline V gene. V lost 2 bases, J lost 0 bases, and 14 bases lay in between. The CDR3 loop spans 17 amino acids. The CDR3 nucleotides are TGTGCCAGCAGCTTAATCACGGATTATTATAGCAATCAGCCCCAGCATTTT. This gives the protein CASSLITDYYSNQPQHF.

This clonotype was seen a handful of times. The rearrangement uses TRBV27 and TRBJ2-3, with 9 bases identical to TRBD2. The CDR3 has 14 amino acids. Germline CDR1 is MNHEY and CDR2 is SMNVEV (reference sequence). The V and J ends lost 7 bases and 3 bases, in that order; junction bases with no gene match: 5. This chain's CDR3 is CASNLAGTTDTQYF. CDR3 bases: TGTGCCAGCAATCTAGCGGGGACGACAGATACGCAGTATTTT.

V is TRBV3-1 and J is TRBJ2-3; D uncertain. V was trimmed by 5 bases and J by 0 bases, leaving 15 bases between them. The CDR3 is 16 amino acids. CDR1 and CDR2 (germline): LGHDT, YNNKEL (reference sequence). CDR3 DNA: TGTGCCAGCAGCGTCGGCGCTACGACTAGCACAGATACGCAGTATTTT. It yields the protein CASSVGATTSTDTQYF.

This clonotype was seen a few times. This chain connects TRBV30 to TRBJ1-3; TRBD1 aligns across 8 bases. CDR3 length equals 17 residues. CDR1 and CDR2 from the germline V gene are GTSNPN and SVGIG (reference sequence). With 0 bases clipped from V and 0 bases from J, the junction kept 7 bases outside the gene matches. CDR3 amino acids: CAWSVMPGGVSGNTIYF. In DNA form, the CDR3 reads TGTGCCTGGAGTGTAATGCCAGGGGGCGTCTCTGGAAACACCATATATTTT. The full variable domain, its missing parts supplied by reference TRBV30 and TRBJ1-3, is SQTIHQWPATLVQPVGSPLSLECTVEGTSNPNLYWYRQAAGRGLQLLFYSVGIGQISSEVPQNLSASRPQDRQFILSSKKLLLSDSGFYLCAWSVMPGGVSGNTIYFGEGSWLTVV.